These 13 T cell receptor beta chains were all obtained from the same sample, sequenced in a study of cytomegalovirus exposure and HLA in healthy donors. With 60 Vbeta and 13 Jbeta primers, the PCR was carried out. TCRdb keeps only in-frame clones here, not all; method: immunoSEQ multiplex PCR. The profile shows fewer than 100,000 clones, around four fifths of them singletons. Sequencing used PBMCs. These receptors were collected from a male donor in good health and CMV-seropositive.

This rearrangement joins TRBV30 to TRBJ2-7; unclear D gene. Germline CDR1 and CDR2: GTSNPN and SVGIG (reference sequence). The CDR3 runs 11 residues. The ends were cut back, 0 bases at V and 5 bases at J, with 5 bases in the middle. In DNA form, the CDR3 reads TGTGCCTGGAGTGTTTTAAACGAGCAGTACTTC. Translating gives CAWSVLNEQYF.

This clone was observed a handful of times. V is TRBV6-5 and J is TRBJ1-4, with 7 bases lining up with TRBD1. The junction had 5 bases not matched to a gene; V was cut back by 4 bases and J by 0 bases. The CDR3 sequence is 16 residues long. Germline V gene data show CDR1 as MNHEY and CDR2 as SVGAGI. CDR3 in DNA: TGTGCCAGCAGTTCAGGACAGGCGGCAACTAATGAAAAACTGTTTTTT. This gives the protein CASSSGQAATNEKLFF.

The CDR3 loop reads CASRAPAGEQYF. Written as DNA, the CDR3 is TGTGCCAGCAGGGCCCCCGCGGGCGAGCAGTACTTC. The chain joins TRBV2 to TRBJ2-7; tentatively, D is TRBD2 (5 bases). The V and J ends lost 6 bases and 6 bases respectively, with 12 bases between them. Germline V gives CDR1 SNHLY, CDR2 FYNNEI. CDR3 size: 12 residues.

The genes are TRBV18 and TRBJ1-1, with no clear D. V was pared by 2 bases and J by 2 bases, with 12 bases between. CDR3 length: 15 residues. Per germline, CDR1 KGHSH and CDR2 LQKENI. The CDR3 DNA reads as TGTGCCAGCTCACCAGGGTCACAGTTTAACACTGAAGCTTTCTTT. It specifies CASSPGSQFNTEAFF.

CDR3 residues: CASSLASGNYGYTF. In nucleotides, the CDR3 is TGTGCCAGCAGCTTAGCTTCGGGGAACTATGGCTACACCTTC. This chain connects TRBV7-8 to TRBJ1-2; D ambiguous. Deletions cut 0 bases from V and 2 bases from J, with 7 bases between. The germline gives CDR1 SGHVS, CDR2 FQNEAQ. CDR3 size: 14 residues.

The J gene is TRBJ1-5, the V gene TRBV4-2; D gene uncertain. Germline values: CDR1 LGHNA, CDR2 YNFKEQ. V gave up 1 base and J gave up 0 bases, with 7 bases separating them. The CDR3 runs to 15 residues. This chain's CDR3 is CASSQAEYSNQPQHF. Written as DNA, the CDR3 is TGTGCCAGCAGCCAAGCCGAGTATAGCAATCAGCCCCAGCATTTT.

CDR3 loop: CASSFYPTGGKGNTIYF. DNA of the CDR3: TGTGCCAGCAGCTTTTATCCGACAGGGGGCAAGGGAAACACCATATATTTT. The V and J genes are TRBV5-4 and TRBJ1-3; 10 positions match TRBD1. This CDR3 has 17 amino acids. Germline trimming cut 2 bases from V and 4 bases from J; bases unmatched to any gene: 9. The germline CDR1 and CDR2 sequences are SGHNT and YYREEE (reference sequence).

This chain joins TRBV10-3 and TRBJ2-7; 8 bases line up with TRBD1. The CDR3 sequence is 12 residues long. Germline V CDR1 and CDR2: ENHRY, SYGVKD. V lost 5 bases and J lost 6; bases outside the gene matches: 3. CDR3 loop: CAISTGGREQYF. The CDR3 DNA is TGTGCCATCAGTACAGGGGGGCGCGAGCAGTACTTC.

The chain uses TRBV19 and TRBJ1-4; 9 bases are shared with TRBD1. After removal of 7 bases from V and 6 bases from J, the junction contained 6 bases not matched to a gene. The CDR3 is 14 amino acids. Germline CDR1 and CDR2: LNHDA and SQIVND (reference sequence). CDR3 nucleotides: TGTGCCAGTAAATCGGGACAGGGCCATGAAAAACTGTTTTTT. Encoded protein: CASKSGQGHEKLFF.

This chain connects TRBV18 to TRBJ1-3; D remains unclear. The germline V and J ends were trimmed by 5 bases and 1 base, with 18 bases remaining between them. Germline lookup yields CDR1 KGHSH and CDR2 LQKENI. The CDR3 has 17 amino acids. As DNA, the CDR3 is TGTGCCAGCTCATGGGCGCCCGAGACGAGATCTGGAAACACCATATATTTT. Its protein product is CASSWAPETRSGNTIYF.

V usage is TRBV18 and J usage is TRBJ1-4, with TRBD1 as a possible D gene (6 bases). CDR1 and CDR2 (germline): KGHSH, LQKENI. This CDR3 comprises 14 residues. V was pared by 4 bases and J by 4 bases, with 10 bases between. CDR3 bases: TGTGCCAGCTCACTCCGGACAGATAATGAAAAACTGTTTTTT. Encoded protein: CASSLRTDNEKLFF.

The V call is TRBV5-1, the J call TRBJ2-7; 7 bases are shared with TRBD2. This CDR3 spans 14 amino acids. Germline V lookup: CDR1 SGHRS, CDR2 YFSETQ. J was trimmed by 3 bases and V by 4 bases; bases with no gene match: 7. The CDR3 DNA follows: TGCGCCAGCAGCCCCTACGGGACTAACTACGAGCAGTACTTC. Residues: CASSPYGTNYEQYF. Supplemented by reference TRBV5-1 and TRBJ2-7, the full variable domain reads KAGVTQTPRYLIKTRGQQVTLSCSPISGHRSVSWYQQTPGQGLQFLFEYFSETQRNKGNFPGRFSGRQFSNSRSEMNVSTLELGDSALYLCASSPYGTNYEQYFGPGTRLTVT.

The chain carries TRBV15 and TRBJ2-1, with D perhaps matching TRBD2 (6 bases). The CDR3 is 14 residues long. The V and J ends lost 11 bases and 3 bases respectively, with 17 bases between them. Germline values: CDR1 LNHNV, CDR2 YYDKDF (reference sequence). CDR3 coding DNA: TGTGCCGCCGGTGGAGGAGGGCTCTACAATGAGCAGTTCTTC. Its translation: CAAGGGGLYNEQFF.